This T cell receptor (beta chain) was captured by sequencing in a study of somatic mutations in cytotoxic T cells in rheumatoid arthritis. In the study overall: Flow cytometry sorted some V beta antibody-stained T-cell populations to nearly 100% purity, V beta1+ cells among them being sequenced for TCRB. Notes on the study in general: Rheumatoid arthritis patients were compared with age-matched healthy controls, and their CD8+ T-cell clonality did not differ significantly. CD8+ clonality increased with age in rheumatoid arthritis patients but not in healthy controls.

Here immunoSEQ multiplex PCR was the method, and the copy in TCRdb shows in-frame clones only, minus some. Of some 10,000 clones in the sample, roughly 74% were seen once. Worth noting for this clone: The antigen is not known.

The sequence was collected from a man aged 55 to 69 in good health. The sample taken for sequencing was CD8+ T cells sorted from blood.

The DNA for the CDR3 is TGTGCCAGCAGTTATGCTAGGGGTGAGGACGGCTACACCTTC. This codes for CASSYARGEDGYTF. The chain couples TRBV6-5 to TRBJ1-2; tentative D call: TRBD1 (5 bases). Germline CDR1 and CDR2: MNHEY and SVGAGI. The CDR3 length is 14 residues. V lost 3 bases and J lost 8, with 16 bases in between.